This T cell receptor beta chain was captured by sequencing in a study of blood T cell repertoires in COVID-19. For the study at large: The United States, Italy and Spain provided the acute and convalescent COVID-19 samples.

Assay used: immunoSEQ multiplex PCR; TCRdb lists only in-frame clones, some missing. Among under 75,000 clones listed, less than 75% were seen once. There are 13 residues in the CDR3. Germline V gene data show CDR1 as KGHSH and CDR2 as LQKENI. V was shortened by 5 bases and J by 1 base, with 9 bases between the two germline ends. The chain employs TRBV18 and TRBJ2-7, with TRBD1 as a possible D gene (6 bases). Sequenced input: peripheral blood. The TCR comes from a woman aged 50 to 60 with active or convalescent COVID-19. The CDR3 sequence is CASSGDISYEQYF. The CDR3 nucleotides are TGTGCCAGCTCAGGGGACATTTCCTACGAGCAGTACTTC.